The source of this T cell receptor beta chain is a study of blood T cell repertoires in COVID-19. Study-level background: Sites across the United States, Italy and Spain contributed samples from acute and convalescent COVID-19.

Repertoires were generated with immunoSEQ multiplex PCR, while TCRdb's copy carries only in-frame clones and drops some. This table holds under 150,000 clones, approximately 87% found once. The length of the CDR3 is 14 residues. Germline-derived CDR1 and CDR2 are SQVTM and ANQGSEA. Deletions cut 0 bases from V and 3 bases from J, with 10 bases between. The sequence was obtained from a man in his forties or fifties in a cohort exposed to, infected with or recovered from COVID-19 (not recorded which). Material: PBMCs or T cells enriched from blood (not recorded which). The chain employs TRBV29-1 and TRBJ2-3; D is perhaps TRBD1 (5 bases). CDR3 nucleotides: TGCAGCGTTGAAGACCAGGGTATAACAGATACGCAGTATTTT. Amino acid sequence: CSVEDQGITDTQYF.